This record covers a single TCR beta chain. Sequencing used immunoSEQ multiplex PCR; TCRdb keeps in-frame clones, though not all of them. Here the sample spans around 100,000 clones, 65% to 90% being singletons. The sample comes from a study of radiation and T cells in renal cell carcinoma. The sample's time point: blood 4 weeks post-SBRT, at nephrectomy. This sample's treatment: 15 Gy SBRT to primary tumor, nephrectomy 4 weeks later. Nephrectomy followed 15 Gy stereotactic body radiation by 4 weeks. Radiation-treated patients gave blood at baseline, week 2 and week 4. V was pared by 0 bases and J by 3 bases, with 5 bases between. Per the germline V gene, CDR1 is SGHTA and CDR2 is FQGTGA. The length of the CDR3 is 13 residues.

The sequence was obtained from a man aged 55 to 70 with renal cell carcinoma. The chain couples TRBV7-3 to TRBJ1-2; D not resolved. The input for sequencing was blood, taken from a patient whose treatment included radiotherapy and nephrectomy. The DNA for the CDR3 is TGTGCCAGCAGCTTAACTTCCGACTATGGCTACACCTTC. The encoded protein is CASSLTSDYGYTF.